One sample yielded the 11 T cell receptor beta chains listed below, sequenced in a study of blood T cell repertoires in COVID-19 (dated by TCRdb to about 2020). Receptors were amplified or captured by the immunoSEQ multiplex PCR assay. The immuneACCESS repertoire file appears here via TCRdb, limited to in-frame rearrangements. These files lack a portion of the clones; in checked studies, under half of the deficit traces to unresolved V genes, and the cause of the others is not known. Here the sample has about 150,000 clones; approximately 88% occur a single time. 1.2% of the sample lies in the top ten. The sequencing sample was made of PBMCs or T cells enriched from blood (not recorded which). The receptors originated from a woman in her twenties or thirties with acute COVID-19.

The genes are TRBV9 and TRBJ1-1; 7 bases line up with TRBD1. The CDR3 loop spans 15 amino acids. CDR1 and CDR2 (germline): SGDLS, YYNGEE. V lost 0 bases and J lost 2; bases outside the gene matches: 4. Written as DNA, the CDR3 is TGTGCCAGCAGCGTAGCGCAGGGGGTTAACACTGAAGCTTTCTTT. Translating it yields CASSVAQGVNTEAFF.

The chain couples TRBV5-1 to TRBJ2-5; 8 nucleotides line up with TRBD1. V was pared by 4 bases and J by 7 bases, with 6 bases of the junction left unmatched. Germline CDR1 SGHRS, CDR2 YFSETQ. This CDR3 is built from 13 residues. The CDR3 here is CASSPGQGATQYF. The CDR3 nucleotides are TGCGCCAGCAGCCCGGGGCAGGGGGCGACCCAGTACTTC.

This sequence joins TRBV4-1 and TRBJ2-1; TRBD2 might be the D (6 bases). From germline, CDR1 is MGHRA and CDR2 YSYEKL. Trimming removed 0 bases from V and 0 bases from J, with 9 bases in between. CDR3 size: 16 residues. CDR3 coding DNA: TGCGCCAGCAGCCAAGAGTTGGGGGGCTCCTACAATGAGCAGTTCTTC. As protein: CASSQELGGSYNEQFF.

The rearrangement joins TRBV15 to TRBJ2-5, with D maybe TRBD1 (5 bases). The CDR3 is 13 amino acids. Trimming shortened V by 7 bases and J by 5 bases, and 14 bases separated the two germline ends. Per germline, CDR1 LNHNV and CDR2 YYDKDF (reference sequence). DNA of the CDR3: TGTGCCACCACCGGTGGCCCAGGGGAGACCCAGTACTTC. It is translated as CATTGGPGETQYF.

V gene TRBV18 combines with J gene TRBJ1-1; no definite D call. Germline V CDR1 and CDR2: KGHSH, LQKENI. The V end lost 1 base, the J end lost 7 bases, and 7 bases lay between the germline ends. This CDR3 region has 12 residues. DNA of the CDR3: TGTGCCAGCTCACCACGGGCGGGTGAAGCTTTCTTT. Amino acids: CASSPRAGEAFF.

V and J are TRBV6-5 and TRBJ1-5; 11 nucleotides agree with TRBD1. The germline gives CDR1 MNHEY, CDR2 SVGAGI. CDR3 length equals 12 residues. This chain's CDR3 is CGAGTGGQPQHF. DNA of the CDR3: TGTGGAGCCGGGACAGGGGGTCAGCCCCAGCATTTT.

The chain couples TRBV2 to TRBJ1-6, with 9 bases lining up with TRBD1. The CDR3 extends over 14 amino acids. The germline gives CDR1 SNHLY, CDR2 FYNNEI. The V gene end was trimmed by 4 bases and the J gene end by 6 bases; junction bases not matched to a gene: 1. The CDR3 here is CASSADRGNSPLHF. The DNA for the CDR3 is TGTGCCAGCAGTGCGGACAGGGGTAATTCACCCCTCCACTTT. The full variable domain, rest sourced from reference TRBV2 and TRBJ1-6, is EPEVTQTPSHQVTQMGQEVILRCVPISNHLYFYWYRQILGQKVEFLVSFYNNEISEKSEIFDDQFSVERPDGSNFTLKIRSTKLEDSAMYFCASSADRGNSPLHFGNGTRLTVT.

The rearrangement joins TRBV28 to TRBJ1-2; 7 bases line up with TRBD1. The CDR3 has 12 residues. Germline-derived CDR1 and CDR2 are MDHEN and SYDVKM. The V gene end was trimmed by 8 bases and the J gene end by 6 bases; junction bases not matched to a gene: 6. CDR3 region: CASHRGAHGYTF. The CDR3 DNA reads TGTGCCAGCCACAGGGGCGCCCATGGCTACACCTTC.

The chain employs TRBV10-3 and TRBJ2-7, with 8 nucleotides matching TRBD2. The CDR3 length is 12 residues. The germline CDR1 and CDR2 sequences are ENHRY and SYGVKD. With 6 bases clipped from V and 6 bases from J, the junction kept 4 bases outside the gene matches. The CDR3 coding sequence is TGTGCCATCAGGGGGACTAGTCGCGAGCAGTACTTC. Translation gives CAIRGTSREQYF.

The chain links TRBV7-9 to TRBJ2-1; 10 bases align to TRBD2. After removal of 5 bases from V and 2 bases from J, the junction contained 3 bases not matched to a gene. The CDR3 has 15 residues. The germline V gene encodes CDR1 SEHNR and CDR2 FQNEAQ (reference sequence). As DNA, the CDR3 is TGTGCCAGCAGCCAAACTAGCGGGGCCTACAATGAGCAGTTCTTC. This codes for CASSQTSGAYNEQFF.

This clone has only one observation. The rearrangement uses TRBV5-1 and TRBJ2-1; TRBD2 might be the D (6 bases). The CDR3 has 16 amino acids. V was pared by 4 bases and J by 0 bases, with 14 bases between. Per the germline V gene, CDR1 is SGHRS and CDR2 is YFSETQ. CDR3 DNA sequence: TGCGCCAGCAGCCCGGAGGGCAGGGCCTCCTACAATGAGCAGTTCTTC. Protein: CASSPEGRASYNEQFF.